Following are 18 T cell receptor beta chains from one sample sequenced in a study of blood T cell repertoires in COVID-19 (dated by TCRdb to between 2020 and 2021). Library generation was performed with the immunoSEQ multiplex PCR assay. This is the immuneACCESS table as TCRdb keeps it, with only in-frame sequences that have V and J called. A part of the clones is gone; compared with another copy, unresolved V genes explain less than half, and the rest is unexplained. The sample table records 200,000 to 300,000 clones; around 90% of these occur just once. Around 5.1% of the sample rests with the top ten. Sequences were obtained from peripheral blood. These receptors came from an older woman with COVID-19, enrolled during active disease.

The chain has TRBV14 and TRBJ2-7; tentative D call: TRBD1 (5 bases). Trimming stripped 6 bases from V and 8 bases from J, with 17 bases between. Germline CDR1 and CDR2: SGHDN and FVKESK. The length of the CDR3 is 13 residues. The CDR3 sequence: CASSPQGFGQQYF. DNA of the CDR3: TGTGCCAGCAGTCCTCAGGGTTTCGGCCAGCAGTACTTC.

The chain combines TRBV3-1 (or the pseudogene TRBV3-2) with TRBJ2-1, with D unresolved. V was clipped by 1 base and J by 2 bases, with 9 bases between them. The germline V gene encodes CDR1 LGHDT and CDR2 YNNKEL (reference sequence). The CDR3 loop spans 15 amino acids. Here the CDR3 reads CASSQAGDPYNEQFF. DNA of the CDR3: TGTGCCAGCAGCCAAGCTGGAGATCCCTACAATGAGCAGTTCTTC.

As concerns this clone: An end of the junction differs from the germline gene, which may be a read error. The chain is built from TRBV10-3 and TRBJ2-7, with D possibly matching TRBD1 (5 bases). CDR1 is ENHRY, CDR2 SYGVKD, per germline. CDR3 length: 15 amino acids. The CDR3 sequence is CATSEGGRAGSEQYF. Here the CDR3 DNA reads TGTGCCACCAGTGAAGGCGGCAGGGCAGGGTCCGAGCAGTACTTC.

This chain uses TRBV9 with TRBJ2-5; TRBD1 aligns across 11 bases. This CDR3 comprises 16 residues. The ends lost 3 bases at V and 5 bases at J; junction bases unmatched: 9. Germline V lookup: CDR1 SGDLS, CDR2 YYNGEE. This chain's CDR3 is CASSAYGDRGSETQYF. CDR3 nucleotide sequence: TGTGCCAGCAGCGCCTATGGGGACAGGGGGAGCGAGACCCAGTACTTC.

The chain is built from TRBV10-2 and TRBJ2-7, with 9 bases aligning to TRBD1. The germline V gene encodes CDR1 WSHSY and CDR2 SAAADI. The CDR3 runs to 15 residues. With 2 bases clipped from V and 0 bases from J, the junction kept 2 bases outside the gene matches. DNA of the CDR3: TGCGCCAGCAGTGAGAGGGACAGGGCCTCCTACGAGCAGTACTTC. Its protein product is CASSERDRASYEQYF.

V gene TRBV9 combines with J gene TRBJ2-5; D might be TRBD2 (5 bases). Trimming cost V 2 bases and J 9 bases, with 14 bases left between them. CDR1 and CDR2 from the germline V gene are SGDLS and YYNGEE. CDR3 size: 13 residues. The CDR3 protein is CASSVARIGAQYF. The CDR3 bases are TGTGCCAGCAGCGTGGCTAGGATCGGGGCCCAGTACTTC.

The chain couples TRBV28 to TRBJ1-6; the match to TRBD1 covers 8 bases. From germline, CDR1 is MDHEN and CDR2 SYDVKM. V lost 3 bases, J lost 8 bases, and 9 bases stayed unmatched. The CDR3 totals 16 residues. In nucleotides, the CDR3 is TGTGCCAGCAGTTTCCCTCAGGGGGCGCAGGATTCACCCCTCCACTTT. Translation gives CASSFPQGAQDSPLHF.

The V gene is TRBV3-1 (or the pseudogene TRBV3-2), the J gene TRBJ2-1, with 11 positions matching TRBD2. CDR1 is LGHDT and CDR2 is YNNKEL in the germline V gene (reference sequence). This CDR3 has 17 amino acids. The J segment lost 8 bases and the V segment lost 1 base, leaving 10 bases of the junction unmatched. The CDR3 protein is CASSQGGLAGGRYEQFF. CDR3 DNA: TGTGCCAGCAGCCAAGGTGGGCTAGCGGGAGGTAGATATGAGCAGTTCTTC.

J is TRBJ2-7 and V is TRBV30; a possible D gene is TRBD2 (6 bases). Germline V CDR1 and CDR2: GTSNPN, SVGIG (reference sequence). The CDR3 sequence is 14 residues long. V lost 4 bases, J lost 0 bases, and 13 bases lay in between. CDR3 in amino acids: CAWKEAGHSYEQYF. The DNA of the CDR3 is TGTGCCTGGAAGGAAGCGGGCCACTCCTACGAGCAGTACTTC.

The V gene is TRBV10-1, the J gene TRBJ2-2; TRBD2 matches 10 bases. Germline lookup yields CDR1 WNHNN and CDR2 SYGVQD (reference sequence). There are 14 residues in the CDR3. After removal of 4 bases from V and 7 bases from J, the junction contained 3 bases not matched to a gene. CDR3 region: CASSGGLADGELFF. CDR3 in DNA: TGCGCCAGCAGTGGTGGACTAGCGGACGGGGAGCTGTTTTTT.

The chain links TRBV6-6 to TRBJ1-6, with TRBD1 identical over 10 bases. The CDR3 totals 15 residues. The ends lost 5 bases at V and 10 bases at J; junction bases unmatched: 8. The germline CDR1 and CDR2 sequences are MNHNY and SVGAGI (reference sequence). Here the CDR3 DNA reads TGTGCCAGCAGTGGGGGACAGGGGTTATCCTCACCCCTCCACTTT. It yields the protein CASSGGQGLSSPLHF.

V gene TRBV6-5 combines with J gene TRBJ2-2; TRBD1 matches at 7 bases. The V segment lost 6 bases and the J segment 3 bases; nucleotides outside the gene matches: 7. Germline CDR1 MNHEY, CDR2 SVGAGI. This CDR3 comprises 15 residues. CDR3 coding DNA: TGTGCCAGCAGCCGGGACAGCGAATACACCGGGGAGCTGTTTTTT. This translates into CASSRDSEYTGELFF.

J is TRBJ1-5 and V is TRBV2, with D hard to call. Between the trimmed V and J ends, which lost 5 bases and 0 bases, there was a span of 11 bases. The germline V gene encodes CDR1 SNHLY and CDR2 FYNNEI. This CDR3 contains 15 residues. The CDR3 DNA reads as TGTGCCAGCAGTCCAGAATCGTATAGCAATCAGCCCCAGCATTTT. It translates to CASSPESYSNQPQHF. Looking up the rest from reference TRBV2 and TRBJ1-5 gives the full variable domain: EPEVTQTPSHQVTQMGQEVILRCVPISNHLYFYWYRQILGQKVEFLVSFYNNEISEKSEIFDDQFSVERPDGSNFTLKIRSTKLEDSAMYFCASSPESYSNQPQHFGDGTRLSIL.

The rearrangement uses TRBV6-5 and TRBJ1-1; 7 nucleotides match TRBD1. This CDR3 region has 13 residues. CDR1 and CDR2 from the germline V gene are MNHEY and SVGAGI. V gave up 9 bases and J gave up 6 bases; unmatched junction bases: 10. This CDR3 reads CASTQQGTSEAFF. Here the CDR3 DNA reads TGTGCCAGTACCCAACAGGGGACGTCTGAAGCTTTCTTT.

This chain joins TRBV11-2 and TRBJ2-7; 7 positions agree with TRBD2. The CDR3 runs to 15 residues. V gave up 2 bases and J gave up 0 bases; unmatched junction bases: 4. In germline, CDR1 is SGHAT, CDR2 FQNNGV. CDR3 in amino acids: CASSLKRGNSYEQYF. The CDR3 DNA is TGTGCCAGCAGCTTAAAGCGGGGCAACTCCTACGAGCAGTACTTC.

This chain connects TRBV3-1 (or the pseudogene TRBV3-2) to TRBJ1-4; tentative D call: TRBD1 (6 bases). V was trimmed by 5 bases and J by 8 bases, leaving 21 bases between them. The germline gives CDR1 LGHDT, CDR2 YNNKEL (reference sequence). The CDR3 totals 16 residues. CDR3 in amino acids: CASSEQSRTAYEKLFF. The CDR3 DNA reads TGTGCCAGCAGCGAGCAAAGTCGGACAGCCTACGAAAAACTGTTTTTT.

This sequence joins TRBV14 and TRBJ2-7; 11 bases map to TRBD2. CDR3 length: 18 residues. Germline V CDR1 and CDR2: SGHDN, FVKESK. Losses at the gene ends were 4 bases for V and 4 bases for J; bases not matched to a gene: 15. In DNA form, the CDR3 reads TGTGCCAGCAGCCTTCGTTTAGCGGGAGGGGGAACTATGTACGAGCAGTACTTC. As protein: CASSLRLAGGGTMYEQYF. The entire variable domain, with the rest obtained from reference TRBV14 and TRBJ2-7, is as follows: EAGVTQFPSHSVIEKGQTVTLRCDPISGHDNLYWYRRVMGKEIKFLLHFVKESKQDESGMPNNRFLAERTGGTYSTLKVQPAELEDSGVYFCASSLRLAGGGTMYEQYFGPGTRLTVT.

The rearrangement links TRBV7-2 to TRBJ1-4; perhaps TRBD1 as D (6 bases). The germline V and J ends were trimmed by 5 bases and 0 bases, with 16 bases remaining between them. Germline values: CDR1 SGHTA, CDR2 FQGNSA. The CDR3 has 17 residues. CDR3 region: CASSASGGAATNEKLFF. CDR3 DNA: TGTGCCAGCAGCGCCTCCGGGGGGGCGGCAACTAATGAAAAACTGTTTTTT.